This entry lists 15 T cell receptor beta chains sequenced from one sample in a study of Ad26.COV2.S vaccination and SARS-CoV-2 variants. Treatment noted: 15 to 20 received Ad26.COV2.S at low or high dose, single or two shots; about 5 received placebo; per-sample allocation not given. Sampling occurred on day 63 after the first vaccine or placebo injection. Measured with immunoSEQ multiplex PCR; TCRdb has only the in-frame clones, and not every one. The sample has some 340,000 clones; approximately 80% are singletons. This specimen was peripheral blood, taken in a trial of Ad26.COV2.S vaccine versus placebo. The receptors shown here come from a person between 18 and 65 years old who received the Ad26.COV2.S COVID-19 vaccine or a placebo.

CDR3 in amino acids: CASSFSGVGTDTQYF. CDR3 coding DNA: TGTGCCAGCAGCTTTAGCGGTGTGGGTACAGATACGCAGTATTTT. The J gene is TRBJ2-3, the V gene TRBV2, with D perhaps matching TRBD2 (6 bases). Germline lookup yields CDR1 SNHLY and CDR2 FYNNEI. The CDR3 contains 15 residues. The V end was cut by 6 bases, the J end by 3 bases, with 16 bases between.

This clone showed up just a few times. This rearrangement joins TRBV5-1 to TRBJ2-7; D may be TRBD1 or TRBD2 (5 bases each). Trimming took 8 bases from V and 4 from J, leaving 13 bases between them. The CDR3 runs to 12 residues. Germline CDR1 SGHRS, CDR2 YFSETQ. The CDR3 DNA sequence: TGCGCCAGTAGACAGACGGGGTACGAGCAGTACTTC. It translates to CASRQTGYEQYF.

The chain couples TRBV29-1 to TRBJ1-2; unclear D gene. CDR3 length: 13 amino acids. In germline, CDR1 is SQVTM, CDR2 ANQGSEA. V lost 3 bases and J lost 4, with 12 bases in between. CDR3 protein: CSVERIGSYGYTF. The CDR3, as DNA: TGCAGCGTTGAGCGAATAGGTTCCTATGGCTACACCTTC.

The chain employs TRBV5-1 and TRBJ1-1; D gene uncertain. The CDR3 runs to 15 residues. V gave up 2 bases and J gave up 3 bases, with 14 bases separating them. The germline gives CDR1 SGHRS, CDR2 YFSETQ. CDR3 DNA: TGCGCCAGCAGCTTAGCTCCCAGAAGAGACACTGAAGCTTTCTTT. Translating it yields CASSLAPRRDTEAFF. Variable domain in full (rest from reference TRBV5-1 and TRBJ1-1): KAGVTQTPRYLIKTRGQQVTLSCSPISGHRSVSWYQQTPGQGLQFLFEYFSETQRNKGNFPGRFSGRQFSNSRSEMNVSTLELGDSALYLCASSLAPRRDTEAFFGQGTRLTVV.

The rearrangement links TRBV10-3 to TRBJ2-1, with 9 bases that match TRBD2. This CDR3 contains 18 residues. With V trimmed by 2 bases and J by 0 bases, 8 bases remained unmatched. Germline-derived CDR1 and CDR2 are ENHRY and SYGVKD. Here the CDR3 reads CAISEPKAGGYSYNEQFF. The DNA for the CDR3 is TGTGCCATCAGTGAGCCAAAAGCGGGGGGTTACTCCTACAATGAGCAGTTCTTC.

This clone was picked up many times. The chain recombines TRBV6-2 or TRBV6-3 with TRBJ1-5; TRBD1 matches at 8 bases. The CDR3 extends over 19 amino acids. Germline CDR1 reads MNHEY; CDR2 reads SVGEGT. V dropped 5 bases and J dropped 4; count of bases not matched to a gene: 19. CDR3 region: CASSPYTLTGANRNQPQHF. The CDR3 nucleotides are TGTGCCAGCAGTCCCTACACCCTGACAGGGGCAAATCGGAATCAGCCCCAGCATTTT.

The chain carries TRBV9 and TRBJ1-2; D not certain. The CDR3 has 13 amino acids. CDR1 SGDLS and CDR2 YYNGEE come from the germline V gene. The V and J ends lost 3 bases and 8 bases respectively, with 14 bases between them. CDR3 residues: CASSETLSGGYTF. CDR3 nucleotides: TGTGCCAGCAGCGAGACGTTGTCTGGGGGCTACACCTTC.

The CDR3 sequence: CASSLQGAQETQYF. The CDR3 region has the DNA TGTGCCAGCAGTTTACAGGGTGCACAAGAGACCCAGTACTTC. This sequence joins TRBV28 and TRBJ2-5; a possible D gene is TRBD1 (5 bases). From germline, CDR1 is MDHEN and CDR2 SYDVKM. CDR3 size: 14 residues. Trimming cost V 2 bases and J 2 bases, with 9 bases left between them.

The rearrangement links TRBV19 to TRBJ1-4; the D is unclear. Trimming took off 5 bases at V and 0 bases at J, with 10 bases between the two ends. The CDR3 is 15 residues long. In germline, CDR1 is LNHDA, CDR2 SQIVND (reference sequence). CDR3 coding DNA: TGTGCCAGTAGTCCCCGGGCCTCAACTAATGAAAAACTGTTTTTT. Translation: CASSPRASTNEKLFF.

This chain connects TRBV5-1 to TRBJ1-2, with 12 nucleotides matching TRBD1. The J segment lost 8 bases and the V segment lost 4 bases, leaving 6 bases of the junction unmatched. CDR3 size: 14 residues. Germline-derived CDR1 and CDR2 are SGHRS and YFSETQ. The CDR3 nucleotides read TGCGCCAGCAGCCCCGGGACAGGGGGCTTCGGCTACACCTTC. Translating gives CASSPGTGGFGYTF.

The CDR3 spells CASSYLTGTQYF. The CDR3, as DNA: TGTGCCAGCAGCTACCTGACAGGGACGCAGTACTTC. V usage is TRBV3-1 (or the pseudogene TRBV3-2) and J usage is TRBJ2-7, with TRBD1 matching over 7 bases. CDR1 and CDR2 from the germline V gene are LGHDT and YNNKEL (reference sequence). Germline trimming cut 5 bases from V and 9 bases from J; bases unmatched to any gene: 7. The length of the CDR3 is 12 residues.

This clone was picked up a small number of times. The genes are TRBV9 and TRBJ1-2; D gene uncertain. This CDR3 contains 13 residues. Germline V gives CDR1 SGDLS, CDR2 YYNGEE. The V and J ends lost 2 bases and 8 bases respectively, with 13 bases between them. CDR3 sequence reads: CASSVASGLGYTF. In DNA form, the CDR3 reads TGTGCCAGCAGCGTCGCTTCCGGACTCGGCTACACCTTC.

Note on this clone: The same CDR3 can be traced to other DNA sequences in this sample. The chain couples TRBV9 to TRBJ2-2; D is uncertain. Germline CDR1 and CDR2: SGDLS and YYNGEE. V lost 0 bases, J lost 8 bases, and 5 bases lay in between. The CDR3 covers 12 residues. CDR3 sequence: CASSVVGGELFF. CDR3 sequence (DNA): TGTGCCAGCAGCGTAGTAGGTGGGGAGCTGTTTTTT.

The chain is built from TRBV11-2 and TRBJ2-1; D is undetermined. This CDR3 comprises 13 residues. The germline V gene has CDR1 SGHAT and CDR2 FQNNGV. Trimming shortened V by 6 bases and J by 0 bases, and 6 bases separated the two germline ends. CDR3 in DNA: TGTGCCAGCAGGGACCCCTCCTACAATGAGCAGTTCTTC. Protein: CASRDPSYNEQFF. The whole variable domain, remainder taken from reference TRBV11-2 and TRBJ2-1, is EAGVAQSPRYKIIEKRQSVAFWCNPISGHATLYWYQQILGQGPKLLIQFQNNGVVDDSQLPKDRFSAERLKGVDSTLKIQPAKLEDSAVYLCASRDPSYNEQFFGPGTRLTVL.

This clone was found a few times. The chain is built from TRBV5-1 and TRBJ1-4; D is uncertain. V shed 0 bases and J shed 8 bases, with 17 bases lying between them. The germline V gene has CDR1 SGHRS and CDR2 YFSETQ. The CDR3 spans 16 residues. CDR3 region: CASSLGRRTDREKLFF. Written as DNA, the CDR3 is TGCGCCAGCAGCTTGGGACGGCGGACCGACCGGGAAAAACTGTTTTTT. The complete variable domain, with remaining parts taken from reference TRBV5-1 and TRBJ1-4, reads KAGVTQTPRYLIKTRGQQVTLSCSPISGHRSVSWYQQTPGQGLQFLFEYFSETQRNKGNFPGRFSGRQFSNSRSEMNVSTLELGDSALYLCASSLGRRTDREKLFFGSGTQLSVL.